Below are 28 T cell receptor beta chains sequenced from a single sample in a study of cytomegalovirus exposure and HLA in healthy donors. 13 Jbeta primers and 60 Vbeta primers were used for the PCR. Here immunoSEQ multiplex PCR was the method, and the copy in TCRdb shows in-frame clones only, minus some. The sample has about 140,000 clones, about 85% seen once. Material for sequencing was PBMCs. Every receptor here comes from a boy aged 2-9 years in good health and CMV-seronegative.

V is TRBV4-1 and J is TRBJ2-3, with 9 bases identical to TRBD1. This CDR3 is 15 amino acids long. V lost 3 bases to trimming and J lost 4 bases; unmatched junction nucleotides: 5. Germline-derived CDR1 and CDR2 are MGHRA and YSYEKL. The CDR3 protein is CASSHIQGAPDTQYF. CDR3 sequence (DNA): TGCGCCAGCAGCCACATACAGGGGGCGCCAGATACGCAGTATTTT.

The gene calls are TRBV7-2 and TRBJ1-4; TRBD1 aligns across 7 bases. This CDR3 contains 17 residues. The ends lost 1 base at V and 7 bases at J; junction bases unmatched: 12. Germline V gene data show CDR1 as SGHTA and CDR2 as FQGNSA. In DNA form, the CDR3 reads TGTGCCAGCAGCTTAGATCTGAACAGGGGTTTACGTGAAAAACTGTTTTTT. This codes for CASSLDLNRGLREKLFF.

The chain combines TRBV2 with TRBJ2-1, with D tentatively TRBD1 (6 bases). CDR3 size: 12 residues. Germline V CDR1 and CDR2: SNHLY, FYNNEI. Between the trimmed V and J ends, which lost 7 bases and 3 bases, there was a span of 7 bases. This CDR3 is CASKGGYNEQFF. CDR3 nucleotide sequence: TGTGCCAGCAAAGGGGGCTACAATGAGCAGTTCTTC.

The chain combines TRBV5-6 with TRBJ2-5, with D perhaps matching TRBD1 (5 bases). The CDR3 runs to 15 residues. Germline V gives CDR1 SGHDT, CDR2 YYEEEE. Trimming took 1 base from V and 4 from J, leaving 14 bases between them. CDR3 DNA sequence: TGTGCCAGCAGCTTGTCGCCAGGGTTTGGAGAGACCCAGTACTTC. It translates to CASSLSPGFGETQYF. The variable domain in full, with the rest retrieved from reference TRBV5-6 and TRBJ2-5, is DAGVTQSPTHLIKTRGQQVTLRCSPKSGHDTVSWYQQALGQGPQFIFQYYEEEERQRGNFPDRFSGHQFPNYSSELNVNALLLGDSALYLCASSLSPGFGETQYFGPGTRLLVL.

This clone was counted only a few times. The V gene is TRBV9, the J gene TRBJ2-1; D remains ambiguous. The germline CDR1 and CDR2 sequences are SGDLS and YYNGEE. This CDR3 is built from 13 residues. Trimming removed 3 bases at V and 7 bases at J, with 11 bases between. CDR3 in amino acids: CASSAPLKNEQFF. CDR3 coding DNA: TGTGCCAGCAGCGCCCCTCTAAAAAATGAGCAGTTCTTC.

The V gene is TRBV7-6, the J gene TRBJ2-1; tentative D call: TRBD2 (5 bases). Germline lookup yields CDR1 SGHVS and CDR2 FNYEAQ. CDR3 length equals 17 residues. Trimming pared 1 base from V and 6 bases from J, leaving 19 bases between. In nucleotides, the CDR3 is TGTGCCAGCAGCTTAGTTAAATTGGGGTCGGGAAGCAATGAGCAGTTCTTC. It encodes CASSLVKLGSGSNEQFF.

This chain joins TRBV5-4 and TRBJ2-3; D not certain. The V end was cut by 1 base, the J end by 3 bases, with 6 bases between. CDR3 size: 13 residues. Germline CDR1 reads SGHNT; CDR2 reads YYREEE (reference sequence). The CDR3 is CASSLISTDTQYF. CDR3 in DNA: TGTGCCAGCAGCTTGATTAGTACAGATACGCAGTATTTT.

The count of this clone is one. The chain recombines TRBV19 with TRBJ1-5, with D possibly TRBD1 on 6 matching bases. The germline V gene encodes CDR1 LNHDA and CDR2 SQIVND (reference sequence). The V end was cut by 3 bases, the J end by 2 bases, with 11 bases between. The length of the CDR3 is 15 residues. The CDR3 here is CASSIGGLGNQPQHF. The CDR3 coding sequence is TGTGCCAGTAGTATCGGGGGGCTGGGCAATCAGCCCCAGCATTTT.

The rearrangement links TRBV9 to TRBJ2-1; 8 positions agree with TRBD2. The CDR3 has 16 amino acids. After removal of 0 bases from V and 5 bases from J, the junction contained 7 bases not matched to a gene. Germline V gene sequence: CDR1 SGDLS, CDR2 YYNGEE. The CDR3 region is CASSVVSGSSDNEQFF. The CDR3 DNA follows: TGTGCCAGCAGCGTAGTAAGCGGGAGTTCGGACAATGAGCAGTTCTTC.

The chain carries TRBV5-1 and TRBJ2-2; D possibly corresponds to TRBD2 (6 bases). Germline CDR1 reads SGHRS; CDR2 reads YFSETQ. The CDR3 extends over 15 amino acids. Trimming pared 4 bases from V and 0 bases from J, leaving 10 bases between. CDR3 bases: TGCGCCAGCAGCGGAGGGACGGCGAACACCGGGGAGCTGTTTTTT. It encodes CASSGGTANTGELFF.

The V gene is TRBV11-1, the J gene TRBJ1-1; no firm D call. The germline V and J ends were trimmed by 1 base and 3 bases, with 12 bases remaining between them. This CDR3 has 15 residues. The V gene's germline CDR1 is SGHAT and CDR2 FQDESV (reference sequence). The CDR3 is CASSLGPGVDTEAFF. As DNA, the CDR3 is TGTGCCAGCAGCTTAGGGCCCGGGGTGGACACTGAAGCTTTCTTT.

V and J are TRBV28 and TRBJ1-1, with no clear D. The CDR3 length is 15 residues. The germline V and J ends were trimmed by 10 bases and 1 base, with 19 bases remaining between them. CDR1 and CDR2 from the germline V gene are MDHEN and SYDVKM. CDR3 amino acids: CATQQRDIRNTEAFF. CDR3 bases: TGTGCCACTCAGCAACGGGATATAAGGAACACTGAAGCTTTCTTT.

This sequence joins TRBV4-2 and TRBJ2-7, with D possibly being TRBD1 (6 bases). CDR1 and CDR2 (germline): LGHNA, YNFKEQ. With 1 base removed from V and 2 bases from J, the gap between germline ends came to 12 bases. This CDR3 spans 15 amino acids. CDR3 residues: CASSQGPGETYEQYF. Written as DNA, the CDR3 is TGTGCCAGCAGCCAAGGGCCAGGGGAAACCTACGAGCAGTACTTC.

V usage is TRBV19 and J usage is TRBJ1-1; D not resolved. The V gene's germline CDR1 is LNHDA and CDR2 SQIVND (reference sequence). V was shortened by 4 bases and J by 2 bases, with 11 bases between the two germline ends. This CDR3 spans 14 amino acids. CDR3 loop: CASSKSVSNTEAFF. CDR3 coding DNA: TGTGCCAGTAGTAAATCGGTTAGCAACACTGAAGCTTTCTTT.

The chain links TRBV5-6 to TRBJ1-5, with TRBD1 matching 8 bases. With 4 bases clipped from V and 4 bases from J, the junction kept 10 bases outside the gene matches. Germline-derived CDR1 and CDR2 are SGHDT and YYEEEE. The CDR3 consists of 16 residues. The CDR3 reads CASSLGGTGGNQPQHF. CDR3 DNA: TGTGCCAGCAGCCTCGGCGGGACAGGCGGAAATCAGCCCCAGCATTTT.

The V call is TRBV27, the J call TRBJ2-7; TRBD2 agrees at 7 bases. This CDR3 is 14 amino acids long. CDR1 and CDR2 (germline): MNHEY, SMNVEV (reference sequence). J lost 2 bases, V lost 3 bases, and 4 bases had no gene match. The CDR3 DNA is TGTGCCAGCAGTTTCCGCGGGAGCCCCTACGAGCAGTACTTC. It yields the protein CASSFRGSPYEQYF.

This chain joins TRBV11-2 and TRBJ1-4, with unresolved D. Trimming removed 0 bases from V and 6 bases from J, with 2 bases in between. This CDR3 has 12 amino acids. Per germline, CDR1 SGHAT and CDR2 FQNNGV. The CDR3 DNA reads TGTGCCAGCAGCTTAGACGATGAAAAACTGTTTTTT. It translates to CASSLDDEKLFF.

The chain's CDR3 is CASSVGSGTEAFF. CDR3 DNA sequence: TGTGCCAGCAGCGTAGGGTCGGGCACTGAAGCTTTCTTT. The chain uses TRBV9 and TRBJ1-1; no clear D. The ends were cut back, 0 bases at V and 4 bases at J, with 7 bases in the middle. The CDR3 contains 13 residues. The V gene's germline CDR1 is SGDLS and CDR2 YYNGEE.

This clone was counted between two and nine times. The rearrangement links TRBV6-6 to TRBJ1-3; no firm D call. From germline, CDR1 is MNHNY and CDR2 SVGAGI (reference sequence). V lost 2 bases, J lost 7 bases, and 15 bases lay in between. CDR3 length equals 15 residues. Written as DNA, the CDR3 is TGTGCCAGCAGTTACGCCGGGATCGATGGCAACACCATATATTTT. This sequence encodes CASSYAGIDGNTIYF.

About this clone itself: This specimen includes other DNA sequences encoding the same CDR3. Here the CDR3 DNA reads TGTGCCAGCTCACCTACAGGGGATTATGGCTACACCTTC. Translation: CASSPTGDYGYTF. The chain couples TRBV18 to TRBJ1-2, with 7 bases fitting TRBD1. There are 13 residues in the CDR3. V trimming: 3 bases; J trimming: 5 bases; junction bases outside the gene matches: 3. The germline V gene encodes CDR1 KGHSH and CDR2 LQKENI. Filled out from reference TRBV18 and TRBJ1-2, the complete variable domain reads NAGVMQNPRHLVRRRGQEARLRCSPMKGHSHVYWYRQLPEEGLKFMVYLQKENIIDESGMPKERFSAEFPKEGPSILRIQQVVRGDSAAYFCASSPTGDYGYTFGSGTRLTVV.

This sequence joins TRBV9 and TRBJ1-1, with D possibly being TRBD1 (5 bases). V shed 4 bases and J shed 3 bases, with 13 bases lying between them. CDR1 is SGDLS and CDR2 is YYNGEE in the germline V gene. The CDR3 loop spans 14 amino acids. The CDR3 DNA is TGTGCCAGCAGCACCCGATCGGGGGACACTGAAGCTTTCTTT. The encoded protein is CASSTRSGDTEAFF.

This sequence joins TRBV27 and TRBJ2-1; D remains unclear. From germline, CDR1 is MNHEY and CDR2 SMNVEV (reference sequence). The length of the CDR3 is 13 residues. The germline V and J ends were trimmed by 3 bases and 2 bases, with 5 bases remaining between them. This chain's CDR3 is CASSFGPYNEQFF. In DNA, the CDR3 is TGTGCCAGCAGTTTTGGGCCCTACAATGAGCAGTTCTTC.

The V gene is TRBV19, the J gene TRBJ2-2, with 8 bases that match TRBD1. Germline CDR1 reads LNHDA; CDR2 reads SQIVND (reference sequence). V lost 5 bases and J lost 4; bases outside the gene matches: 9. CDR3 length: 16 amino acids. The CDR3 DNA reads as TGTGCCAGTAGTGCGCACCAGGGGGCAGGCACCGGGGAGCTGTTTTTT. Translated: CASSAHQGAGTGELFF. Together with reference TRBV19 and TRBJ2-2, the CDR3 gives the full variable domain: DGGITQSPKYLFRKEGQNVTLSCEQNLNHDAMYWYRQDPGQGLRLIYYSQIVNDFQKGDIAEGYSVSREKKESFPLTVTSAQKNPTAFYLCASSAHQGAGTGELFFGEGSRLTVL.

The V gene is TRBV7-2, the J gene TRBJ1-5; maybe TRBD1 (6 bases). V was pared by 7 bases and J by 4 bases, with 17 bases between. The CDR3 totals 15 residues. CDR1 and CDR2 (germline): SGHTA, FQGNSA. The CDR3 protein is CASTLWGQGNQPQHF. The CDR3 coding sequence is TGTGCCAGCACCCTCTGGGGGCAGGGGAATCAGCCCCAGCATTTT.

V and J are TRBV12-5 and TRBJ2-1; 7 bases are shared with TRBD1. The V gene end was trimmed by 3 bases and the J gene end by 7 bases; junction bases not matched to a gene: 0. The germline V gene has CDR1 LGHNT and CDR2 FRNRAP. There are 12 residues in the CDR3. The CDR3: CASGLQGNEQFF. The CDR3 DNA follows: TGTGCTAGTGGTTTACAGGGGAATGAGCAGTTCTTC.

The chain uses TRBV28 and TRBJ2-3, with a weak D call TRBD2 (5 bases). V was shortened by 3 bases and J by 2 bases, with 12 bases between the two germline ends. The length of the CDR3 is 15 residues. Germline CDR1 is MDHEN and CDR2 is SYDVKM. The CDR3 loop reads CASSFVEGYTDTQYF. In DNA, the CDR3 is TGTGCCAGCAGTTTCGTAGAGGGATACACAGATACGCAGTATTTT.

Comments on this clone: A junction end diverges from the germline sequence, so it may reflect a read error. This rearrangement joins TRBV6-5 to TRBJ2-1; TRBD1 aligns across 7 bases. Germline V CDR1 and CDR2: MNHEY, SVGAGI. The CDR3 contains 11 residues. CDR3 residues: CASKETGEQFF. The DNA of the CDR3 is TGTGCTAGCAAAGAGACAGGGGAGCAGTTCTTC.

The gene calls are TRBV2 and TRBJ2-5; weak D call: TRBD2 (5 bases). The CDR3 has 23 residues. Germline-derived CDR1 and CDR2 are SNHLY and FYNNEI. Between the trimmed V and J ends, which lost 3 bases and 3 bases, there was a span of 38 bases. The CDR3 here is CASSDLRRVLFEGVVLGEETQYF. DNA for the CDR3: TGTGCCAGCAGTGATTTGCGGCGCGTTCTGTTTGAGGGAGTTGTTTTAGGAGAAGAGACCCAGTACTTC.